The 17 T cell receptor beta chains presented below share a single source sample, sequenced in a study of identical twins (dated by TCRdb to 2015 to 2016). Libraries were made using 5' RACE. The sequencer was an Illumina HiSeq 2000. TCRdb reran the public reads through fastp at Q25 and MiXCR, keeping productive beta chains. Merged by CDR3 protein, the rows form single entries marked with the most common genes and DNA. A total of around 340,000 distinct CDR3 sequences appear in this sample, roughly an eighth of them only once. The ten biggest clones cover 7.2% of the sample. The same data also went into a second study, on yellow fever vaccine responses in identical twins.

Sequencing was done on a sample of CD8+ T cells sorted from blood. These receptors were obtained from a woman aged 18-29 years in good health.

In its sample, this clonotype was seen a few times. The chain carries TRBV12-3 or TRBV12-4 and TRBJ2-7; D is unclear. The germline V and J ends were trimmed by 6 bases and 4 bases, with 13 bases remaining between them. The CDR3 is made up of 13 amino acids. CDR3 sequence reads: CASSPRSVYEQYF. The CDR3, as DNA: TGTGCCAGCAGCCCCCGGTCGGTTTACGAGCAGTACTTC.

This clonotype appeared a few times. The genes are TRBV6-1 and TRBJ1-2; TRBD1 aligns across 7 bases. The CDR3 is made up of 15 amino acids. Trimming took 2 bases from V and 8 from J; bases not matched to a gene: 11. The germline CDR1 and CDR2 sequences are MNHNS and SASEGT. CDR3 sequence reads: CASSEMGTAEGGYTF. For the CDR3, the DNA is TGTGCCAGCAGTGAAATGGGGACAGCGGAGGGAGGCTACACCTTC.

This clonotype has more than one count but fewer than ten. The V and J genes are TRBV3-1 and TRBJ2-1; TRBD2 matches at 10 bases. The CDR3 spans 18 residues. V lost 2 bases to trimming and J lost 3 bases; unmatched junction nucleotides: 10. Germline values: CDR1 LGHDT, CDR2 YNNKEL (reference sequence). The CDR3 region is CASSQRTLLAGLYNEQFF. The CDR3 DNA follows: TGTGCCAGCAGCCAACGCACATTACTAGCGGGGCTCTACAATGAGCAGTTCTTC.

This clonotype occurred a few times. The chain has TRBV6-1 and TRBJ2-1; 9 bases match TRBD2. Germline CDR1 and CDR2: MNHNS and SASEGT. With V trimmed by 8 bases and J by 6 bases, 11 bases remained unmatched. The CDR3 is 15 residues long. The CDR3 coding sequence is TGTGCCAGCGATACAGGGTCGCGGGGGGGCAATGAGCAGTTCTTC. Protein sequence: CASDTGSRGGNEQFF.

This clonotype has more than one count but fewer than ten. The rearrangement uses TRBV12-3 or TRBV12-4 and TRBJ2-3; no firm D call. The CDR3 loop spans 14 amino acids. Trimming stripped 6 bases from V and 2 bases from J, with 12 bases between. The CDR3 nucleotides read TGTGCCAGCAGCCCCTGGCGTGCCACAGATACGCAGTATTTT. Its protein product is CASSPWRATDTQYF.

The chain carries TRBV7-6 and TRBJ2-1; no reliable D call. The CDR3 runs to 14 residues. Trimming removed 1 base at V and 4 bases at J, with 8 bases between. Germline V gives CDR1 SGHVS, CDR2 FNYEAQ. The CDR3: CASSLEDPYNEQFF. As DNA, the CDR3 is TGTGCCAGCAGCTTAGAGGATCCTTACAATGAGCAGTTCTTC.

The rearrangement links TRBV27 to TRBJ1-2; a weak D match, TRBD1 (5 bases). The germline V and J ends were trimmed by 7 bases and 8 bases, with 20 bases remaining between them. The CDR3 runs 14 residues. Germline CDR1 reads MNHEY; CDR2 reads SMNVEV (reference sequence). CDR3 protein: CASKPGGALGGYTF. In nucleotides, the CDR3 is TGTGCCAGCAAACCGGGTGGGGCTTTGGGGGGCTACACCTTC.

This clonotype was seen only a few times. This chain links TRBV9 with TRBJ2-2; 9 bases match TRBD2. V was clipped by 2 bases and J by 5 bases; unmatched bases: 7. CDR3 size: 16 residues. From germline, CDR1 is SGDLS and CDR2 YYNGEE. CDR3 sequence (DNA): TGTGCCAGCAGCGTTGTTGCGGGAGGGGGGACCGGGGAGCTGTTTTTT. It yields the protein CASSVVAGGGTGELFF.

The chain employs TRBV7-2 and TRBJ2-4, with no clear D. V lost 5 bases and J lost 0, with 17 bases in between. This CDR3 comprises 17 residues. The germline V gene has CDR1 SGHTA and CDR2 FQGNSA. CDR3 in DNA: TGTGCCAGCAGCCCCGGCGGAGTACCTCTAGCCAAAAACATTCAGTACTTC. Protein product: CASSPGGVPLAKNIQYF. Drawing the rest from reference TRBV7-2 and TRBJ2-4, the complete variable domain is GAGVSQSPSNKVTEKGKDVELRCDPISGHTALYWYRQSLGQGLEFLIYFQGNSAPDKSGLPSDRFSAERTGGSVSTLTIQRTQQEDSAVYLCASSPGGVPLAKNIQYFGAGTRLSVL.

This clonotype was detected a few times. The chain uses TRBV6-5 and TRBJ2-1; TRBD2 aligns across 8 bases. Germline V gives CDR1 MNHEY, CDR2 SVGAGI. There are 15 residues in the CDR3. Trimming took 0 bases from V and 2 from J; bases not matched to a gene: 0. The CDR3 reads CASSYSAGAYNEQFF. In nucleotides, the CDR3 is TGTGCCAGCAGTTACTCAGCGGGGGCCTACAATGAGCAGTTCTTC.

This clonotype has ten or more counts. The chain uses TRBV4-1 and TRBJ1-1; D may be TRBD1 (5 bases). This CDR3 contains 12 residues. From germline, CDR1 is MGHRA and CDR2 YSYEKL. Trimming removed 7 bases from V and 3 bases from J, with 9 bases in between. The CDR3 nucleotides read TGCGCCAGCATTTCGGGGGACACTGAAGCTTTCTTT. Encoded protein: CASISGDTEAFF.

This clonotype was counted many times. As DNA, the CDR3 is TGTGCCACCAGCACACGGGGGAGCGAATACAATGAGCAGTTCTTC. It is translated as CATSTRGSEYNEQFF. The J gene is TRBJ2-1, the V gene TRBV15; a weak D match, TRBD2 (6 bases). Germline V gene lookup returns CDR1 LNHNV and CDR2 YYDKDF (reference sequence). This CDR3 contains 15 residues. The ends were cut back, 4 bases at V and 4 bases at J, with 14 bases in the middle.

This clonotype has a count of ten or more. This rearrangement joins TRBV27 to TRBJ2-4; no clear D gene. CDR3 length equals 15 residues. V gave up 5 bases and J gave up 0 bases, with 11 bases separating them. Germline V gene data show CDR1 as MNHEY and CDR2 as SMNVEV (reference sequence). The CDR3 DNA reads TGTGCCAGCAGTCCCCGGATACTAGCCAAAAACATTCAGTACTTC. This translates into CASSPRILAKNIQYF.

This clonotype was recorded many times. CDR3 nucleotide sequence: TGTGCCAGCAGTCTCGACAGGAGCGCCGCTTTCTTT. The encoded protein is CASSLDRSAAFF. The V gene is TRBV28, the J gene TRBJ1-1; tentative D call: TRBD1 (6 bases). CDR1 is MDHEN and CDR2 is SYDVKM in the germline V gene. CDR3 length equals 12 residues. Trimming removed 5 bases from V and 11 bases from J, with 15 bases in between. Supplemented by reference TRBV28 and TRBJ1-1, the full variable domain reads DVKVTQSSRYLVKRTGEKVFLECVQDMDHENMFWYRQDPGLGLRLIYFSYDVKMKEKGDIPEGYSVSREKKERFSLILESASTNQTSMYLCASSLDRSAAFFGQGTRLTVV.

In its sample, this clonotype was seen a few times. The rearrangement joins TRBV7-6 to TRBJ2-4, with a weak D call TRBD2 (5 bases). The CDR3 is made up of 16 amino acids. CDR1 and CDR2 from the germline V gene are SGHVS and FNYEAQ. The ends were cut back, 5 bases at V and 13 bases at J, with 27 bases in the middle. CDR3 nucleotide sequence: TGTGCCAGCAGCCCCACACCTGACATAACTCCCCCGGGGCAGTACTTC. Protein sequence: CASSPTPDITPPGQYF.

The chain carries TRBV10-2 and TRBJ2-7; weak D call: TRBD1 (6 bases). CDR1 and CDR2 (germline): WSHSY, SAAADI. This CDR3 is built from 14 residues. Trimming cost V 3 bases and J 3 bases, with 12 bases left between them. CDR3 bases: TGCGCCAGCAGTGAACAGGGACGGGTCTACGAGCAGTACTTC. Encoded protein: CASSEQGRVYEQYF.

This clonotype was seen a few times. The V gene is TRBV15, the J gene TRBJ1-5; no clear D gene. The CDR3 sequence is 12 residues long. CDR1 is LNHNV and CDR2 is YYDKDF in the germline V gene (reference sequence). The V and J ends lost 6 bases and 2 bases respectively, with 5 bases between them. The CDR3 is CATSPGNQPQHF. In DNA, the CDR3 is TGTGCCACCAGTCCGGGCAATCAGCCCCAGCATTTT.